This TCR beta chain was sequenced during a study of metastatic and nonmetastatic thyroid tumors. TCRdb reanalyzed the PCR reads via MiXCR. Here the sample spans tens of thousands of clones, around 30% being singletons. This clone showed up many times. The junction had 3 bases not matched to a gene; V was cut back by 1 base and J by 1 base. Looked up from germline, CDR1 is MNHNY and CDR2 is SVGAGI (reference sequence). The CDR3 has 18 amino acids. Until they underwent thyroid surgery, no patient had received any treatment. V usage is TRBV6-6 and J usage is TRBJ2-3, with TRBD2 identical over 15 bases. This receptor was obtained from a female donor with papillary thyroid cancer or a benign thyroid nodule (not recorded which). Some clones in this sample may be carry-over from other donors' samples. Sequences were obtained from blood. This CDR3 reads CASSYYGLAGGGTDTQYF. CDR3 DNA sequence: TGTGCCAGCAGTTACTACGGACTAGCGGGAGGGGGCACAGATACGCAGTATTTT.